This T cell receptor beta chain was documented in a study of chemoradiotherapy in HPV16-positive cancers. Study conclusions and caveats: Functional assays defining HPV-specific T cells used only a couple of HPV16-positive patients. Non-HPV-specific T cells did not expand in tumors during treatment, whereas candidate HPV-specific clones and E7-related motifs did.

Germline V gene lookup returns CDR1 SGHTA and CDR2 FQGTGA. CDR3 length: 13 residues. V was cut by 4 bases and J by 5 bases, with 11 bases left in between. Measured with immunoSEQ multiplex PCR; TCRdb has only the in-frame clones, and not every one. The sample comprises about 10,000 clones, 60% to 85% of which are singletons, and approximately 13% rests with the top ten. A remark on this clone: Its target is not known.

The sample was tumor tissue, taken from a patient who underwent chemoradiotherapy. This rearrangement joins TRBV7-3 to TRBJ1-1, with TRBD1 as a possible D gene (6 bases). The receptor was derived from a human donor with HPV-associated anogenital cancer. This CDR3 reads CASSSTGITEAFF. The CDR3 nucleotides read TGTGCCAGCAGCTCAACAGGGATAACTGAAGCTTTCTTT.